The 9 T cell receptor beta chains reported below all come from one sample, sequenced in a study of cytomegalovirus exposure and HLA in healthy donors. This table comes from immunoSEQ multiplex PCR, and its TCRdb copy is limited to in-frame clones, with some not included. The sample lists around 71,000 clones, about 94% seen once, with 1.4% in the top ten. Sample: PBMCs. The receptors stem from a man aged 18 to 30 in good health and CMV-seropositive.

This clone occurred once. The V and J genes are TRBV6-1 and TRBJ2-7, with 12 bases that match TRBD2. The CDR3 length is 15 residues. V lost 2 bases, J lost 7 bases, and 6 bases stayed unmatched. The germline V gene has CDR1 MNHNS and CDR2 SASEGT. The CDR3 bases are TGTGCCAGCAGTGAAATGTCTAGCGGGGGGGCGGAGCAGTACTTC. Protein product: CASSEMSSGGAEQYF.

The chain uses TRBV18 and TRBJ2-1, with 8 bases aligning to TRBD1. Unmatched junction bases numbered 2, after V lost 1 base and J lost 6 bases. The CDR3 totals 14 residues. Germline-derived CDR1 and CDR2 are KGHSH and LQKENI. CDR3 residues: CASSPLGQGNEQFF. CDR3 coding DNA: TGTGCCAGCTCACCACTAGGACAGGGCAATGAGCAGTTCTTC.

This clone was recorded only once. The V call is TRBV15, the J call TRBJ2-3, with D perhaps TRBD2 (6 bases). The germline V and J ends were trimmed by 1 base and 7 bases, with 9 bases remaining between them. The germline gives CDR1 LNHNV, CDR2 YYDKDF (reference sequence). The CDR3 has 13 amino acids. This CDR3 reads CATSRVGDYTQYF. The CDR3 coding sequence is TGTGCCACCAGCAGAGTTGGGGACTATACGCAGTATTTT.

This rearrangement joins TRBV30 to TRBJ2-6; no definite D call. The CDR3 is 14 amino acids. Trimming shortened V by 6 bases and J by 0 bases, and 9 bases separated the two germline ends. Germline V CDR1 and CDR2: GTSNPN, SVGIG (reference sequence). The CDR3 DNA sequence: TGTGCCTGCCAGGCTCTCTCTGGGGCCAACGTCCTGACTTTC. It encodes CACQALSGANVLTF.

J is TRBJ2-3 and V is TRBV27; the match to TRBD2 covers 13 bases. Looked up from germline, CDR1 is MNHEY and CDR2 is SMNVEV (reference sequence). The CDR3 extends over 16 amino acids. With 7 bases clipped from V and 5 bases from J, the junction kept 9 bases outside the gene matches. CDR3 DNA: TGTGCCAGCAAATTAGGGACTAGCGGGACGTTAGATACGCAGTATTTT. It translates to CASKLGTSGTLDTQYF.

This clone was seen a few times. The V call is TRBV5-4, the J call TRBJ2-5; 13 nucleotides align to TRBD2. This CDR3 has 16 amino acids. The trim removed 4 bases at V and 1 base at J, leaving 4 bases unmatched. The germline V gene has CDR1 SGHNT and CDR2 YYREEE (reference sequence). CDR3: CASSPRLAGGQETQYF. For the CDR3, the DNA is TGTGCCAGCAGCCCCCGACTAGCGGGGGGCCAAGAGACCCAGTACTTC. Full variable domain (outside the CDR3, taken from reference TRBV5-4 and TRBJ2-5): ETGVTQSPTHLIKTRGQQVTLRCSSQSGHNTVSWYQQALGQGPQFIFQYYREEENGRGNFPPRFSGLQFPNYSSELNVNALELDDSALYLCASSPRLAGGQETQYFGPGTRLLVL.

The chain joins TRBV4-2 to TRBJ2-7, with TRBD2 matching 10 bases. Unmatched junction bases numbered 7, after V lost 4 bases and J lost 1 base. CDR1 and CDR2 from the germline V gene are LGHNA and YNFKEQ. The CDR3 covers 16 residues. CDR3 residues: CASSPYGLAVSYEQYF. For the CDR3, the DNA is TGTGCCAGCAGCCCCTACGGACTAGCGGTTTCCTACGAGCAGTACTTC.

This sequence joins TRBV6-6 and TRBJ1-1; the D gene is possibly TRBD1 (5 bases). This CDR3 is 14 amino acids long. CDR1 MNHNY and CDR2 SVGAGI come from the germline V gene (reference sequence). The V end was cut by 2 bases, the J end by 4 bases, with 11 bases between. The CDR3 DNA follows: TGTGCCAGCAGTTACGGCGGACAAGCCACTGAAGCTTTCTTT. Amino acid sequence: CASSYGGQATEAFF.

The CDR3 loop reads CATTNTGELFF. CDR3 bases: TGTGCCACTACGAACACCGGGGAGCTGTTTTTT. The J gene is TRBJ2-2, the V gene TRBV27; D not resolved. Per germline, CDR1 MNHEY and CDR2 SMNVEV (reference sequence). The CDR3 contains 11 residues. V was pared by 10 bases and J by 0 bases, with 3 bases between.